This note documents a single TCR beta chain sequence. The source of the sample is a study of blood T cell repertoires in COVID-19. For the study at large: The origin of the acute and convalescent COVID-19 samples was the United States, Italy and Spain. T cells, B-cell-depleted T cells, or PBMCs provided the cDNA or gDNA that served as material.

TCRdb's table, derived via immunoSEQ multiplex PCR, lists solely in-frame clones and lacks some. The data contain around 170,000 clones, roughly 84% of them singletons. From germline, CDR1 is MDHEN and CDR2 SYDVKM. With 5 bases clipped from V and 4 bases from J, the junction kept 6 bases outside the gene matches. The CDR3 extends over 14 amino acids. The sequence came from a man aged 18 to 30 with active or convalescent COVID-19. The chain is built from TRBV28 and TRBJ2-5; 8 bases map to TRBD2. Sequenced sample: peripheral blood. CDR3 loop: CASSPPGLVETQYF. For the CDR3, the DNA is TGTGCCAGCAGTCCCCCGGGACTAGTAGAGACCCAGTACTTC. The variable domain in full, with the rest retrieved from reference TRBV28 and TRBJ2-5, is DVKVTQSSRYLVKRTGEKVFLECVQDMDHENMFWYRQDPGLGLRLIYFSYDVKMKEKGDIPEGYSVSREKKERFSLILESASTNQTSMYLCASSPPGLVETQYFGPGTRLLVL.